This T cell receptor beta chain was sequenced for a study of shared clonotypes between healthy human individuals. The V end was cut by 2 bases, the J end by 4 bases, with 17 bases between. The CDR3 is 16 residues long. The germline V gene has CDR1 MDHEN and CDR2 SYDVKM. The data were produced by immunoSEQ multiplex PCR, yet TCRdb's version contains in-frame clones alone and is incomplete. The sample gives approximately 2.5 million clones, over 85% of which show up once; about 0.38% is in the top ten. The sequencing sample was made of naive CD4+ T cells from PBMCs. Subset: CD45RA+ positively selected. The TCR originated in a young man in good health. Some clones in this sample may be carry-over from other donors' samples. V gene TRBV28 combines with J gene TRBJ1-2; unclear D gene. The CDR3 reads CASSLGGAGDLYGYTF. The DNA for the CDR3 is TGTGCCAGCAGTTTAGGAGGAGCAGGCGACCTCTATGGCTACACCTTC.